The text below deals with one T cell receptor (beta chain). The antigen remains unidentified. This entry comes from a study of cytomegalovirus exposure and HLA in healthy donors. Broader study findings: The classifier reportedly diagnosed cytomegalovirus status with high specificity and sensitivity. TCR beta chains numbering some 160 were designated cytomegalovirus-associated. In vitro, three CMV-associated chains proved specific for CMV antigens. Among TCR sequences, most were rare, though some public TCRs appeared in many donors.

The data were produced by immunoSEQ multiplex PCR, yet TCRdb's version contains in-frame clones alone and is incomplete. The sample shows about 130,000 clones, approximately 89% of them seen only once. Trimming cost V 4 bases and J 0 bases, with 9 bases left between them. Germline loops: CDR1 MNHEY, CDR2 SVGAGI. This CDR3 comprises 15 residues. The V and J genes are TRBV6-5 and TRBJ1-4; perhaps TRBD1 as D (6 bases). The sequence was collected from a woman aged 18-30 years in good health and CMV-seronegative. What was sequenced was PBMCs. The CDR3 loop is CASSFTGTTNEKLFF. The CDR3 coding sequence is TGTGCCAGCAGTTTCACAGGGACAACTAATGAAAAACTGTTTTTT.